This T cell receptor (beta chain) was profiled in a study of T cell responses to AZD1222 COVID-19 vaccine. Clones were sequenced by immunoSEQ multiplex PCR, and TCRdb holds only the in-frame ones, with some missing. This table holds approximately 98,000 clones, over 85% found once. There are a few counts of this clone. V was clipped by 0 bases and J by 7 bases; unmatched bases: 8. Germline CDR1 MNHEY, CDR2 SVGEGT. The length of the CDR3 is 15 residues. The material sequenced was peripheral blood, taken on day 0 of MenACWY control vaccination. The chain recombines TRBV6-2 or TRBV6-3 with TRBJ1-2, with TRBD1 matching 7 bases. This clonotype was obtained from an adult in good health. The CDR3 loop is CASSYSQTGSRGYTF. CDR3 sequence (DNA): TGTGCCAGCAGTTACTCACAGACAGGGTCTCGTGGCTACACCTTC.